This T cell receptor (beta chain) was identified during a study of response to subunit inactivated influenza vaccine. CDR1 LGHNA and CDR2 YNFKEQ come from the germline V gene. The trim removed 2 bases at V and 1 base at J, leaving 3 bases unmatched. The CDR3 consists of 17 residues. TCRdb re-called the RT-PCR reads with MiXCR, one entry per CDR3 protein. The sample has about 570,000 distinct CDR3 sequences; 11% are singletons. These data were also reused for a study on T cells expressing NK-cell markers. In that study: cDNA encoding TCR beta was synthesized via 5'RACE template switching incorporating UMIs. The study drew TCR beta repertoires from sorted CD3+CD56+NKG2C+, CD3+CD56+NKG2C- and CD3+CD56-NKG2C+ T cells. There were seven HCMV-seropositive donors and one seronegative donor among the eight sequenced. These same clonotypes (in several donors) also led the CD3+CD56-NKG2C+ fraction.

This TCR was sampled from a man aged 50 or older who received an inactivated influenza vaccine. V usage is TRBV4-2 and J usage is TRBJ2-3; the match to TRBD2 covers 13 bases. The sample in question was PBMCs from blood, obtained on the day of vaccination. For the CDR3, the DNA is TGTGCCAGCAGCCAACCCGGGACTAGCGGGGGCACAGATACGCAGTATTTT. Amino acids: CASSQPGTSGGTDTQYF.